The present TCR beta chain was sequenced within a study of neurological immune-mediated disorders (dated 2019 in TCRdb). With regard to the full study: Among the approximately 35 multiple sclerosis patients, relapsing-remitting MS accounted for around 30 and secondary progressive MS accounted for 3. Peripheral blood TCR-beta repertoires from patients with HTLV-I-associated myelopathy (HAM/TSP), patients with multiple sclerosis, and healthy controls were compared in the study using UMI-based sequencing. Alongside PBMC samples, the set of about 100 TCR-beta libraries contained longitudinal samples, technical triplicates, and paired CD4+ and CD8+ T-cell subsets that had been sorted. The cohort included 60 to 70 subjects: roughly 14 with HAM/TSP, about 35 with multiple sclerosis, and around 20 healthy controls. Findings and caveats that apply to the study as a whole: TCR clonal expansion was highest in HAM/TSP patients and lowest in MS patients, with MS patients falling below even healthy controls. No clinical or MRI features were associated with the MS cluster, and the authors said that larger cohorts are needed. Expanded clones from different subjects shared no identical CDR3 amino acid sequences, which suggests that TCR-beta repertoires were private in all groups. In a phylogenetic analysis, the repertoires of 18 out of 34 MS patients fell into a single cluster of related CDR3 sequences, pointing to a possible signature at the repertoire level.

Unsorted PBMC libraries were generated from 2 million PBMCs stored in RNAlater at -80 °C until RNA extraction. Multiple sclerosis patients were enrolled in a US clinical protocol evaluating disease progression by magnetic resonance imaging. PBMCs were separated from peripheral blood using Ficoll-Hypaque density gradient centrifugation and then cryopreserved in liquid nitrogen. cDNA was synthesized by template-switch 5'RACE using a primer with a 10-nucleotide random unique molecular identifier that tagged each TCR transcript. Every sequencing run yielded over 180 million TCR-beta sequences covering 15-18 subjects. Total RNA was extracted with the RNeasy kit. Using the KAPA Real-time Library Amplification kit, TCR-beta VDJ regions were amplified with primers for the TCR constant region and the 5'RACE anchor. Sample indexes and Illumina adaptors were added in a first PCR, and a second PCR then increased library yield. After Ampure bead purification, the TCR product of roughly 650 bp was size-selected on a 2% E-gel SizeSelection system. Library quality was checked on a Bioanalyzer, concentration was measured with Qubit, and libraries were quantified with the Kapa Library Quantification kit before pooling. An Illumina HiSeq 2500 sequenced the libraries paired-end 2 x 150 bp. To increase sequence diversity, 25-30% phiX was spiked into each library pool. The study's processing was this. Quality-filtered reads were processed with the UMI-based MiGEC pipeline, and over 90% of raw TCR sequences were removed by the MiGEC pipeline during error correction. VDJ genes were aligned to IMGT germline references, and clonotypes were defined by unique CDR3 amino acid sequence plus V-J genes. Clonal expansion, Shannon diversity and CDR3 relatedness (CalcPairwiseDistances, ClusterSamples) were evaluated with VDJtools, and phylogenetic trees were built with CLCbio workbench. Using coefficient-of-variation modelling across technical triplicates, the study counted a clone as expanded if it had at least 8 unique UMIs. Clones were called with MiXCR by TCRdb after fastp trimmed the public reads at Q25, and only in-frame beta chains were retained. Every CDR3 protein is listed once, alongside the most common genes and DNA of its rows. The V and J calls shown here were made by TCRdb, not taken from the authors' results. In all, the sample holds 50,000 to 75,000 distinct CDR3 sequences, and over 4% of those were seen once. Clones ranked in the top ten supply around 2.7% of the sample.

This clonotype came up many times. The specificity of this receptor is unknown. No per-base quality is available; no much larger clone lies one base away. The CDR3 starts with the cysteine, ends with the phenylalanine, and has 17 residues. Only CDR3 DNA is held: 51 bases, read in frame from base 1. CDR1 DFQATT and CDR2 SNEGSKA are derived from the germline V gene (reference sequence). The germline V and J ends show losses of 2 bases and 4 bases respectively, and no gene match explains 13 bases of the junction. This TCR derives from a man in his forties or fifties with multiple sclerosis. Sequencing was carried out using PBMCs. The V gene is TRBV20-1 and the J gene is TRBJ2-4; the central 8 bases match TRBD1. CDR3 sequence: CSARSIQGQAMKNIQYF. Read as DNA, the sequence is TGCAGTGCTAGATCGATCCAGGGACAGGCAATGAAAAACATTCAGTACTTC.